This T cell receptor beta chain was sequenced for a study of technical replicates of blood from several donors. This clone was counted a single time. TCRdb's table, derived via immunoSEQ multiplex PCR, lists solely in-frame clones and lacks some. The data contain roughly 79,000 clones, under 97% of them seen just once; the ten biggest clones take up 0.3% to 0.4%. J gave up 2 bases and V 3 bases, and 4 bases lay outside the gene matches. The length of the CDR3 is 16 residues. The germline V gene has CDR1 LGHNA and CDR2 YSLEER. The sample consisted of T cells isolated from PBMCs. The sequence was collected from a human donor in good health. J is TRBJ2-1 and V is TRBV4-3; 10 positions match TRBD2. This chain's CDR3 is CASSQRLAGPYNEQFF. The CDR3 bases are TGCGCCAGCAGCCAGCGACTAGCGGGCCCCTACAATGAGCAGTTCTTC.